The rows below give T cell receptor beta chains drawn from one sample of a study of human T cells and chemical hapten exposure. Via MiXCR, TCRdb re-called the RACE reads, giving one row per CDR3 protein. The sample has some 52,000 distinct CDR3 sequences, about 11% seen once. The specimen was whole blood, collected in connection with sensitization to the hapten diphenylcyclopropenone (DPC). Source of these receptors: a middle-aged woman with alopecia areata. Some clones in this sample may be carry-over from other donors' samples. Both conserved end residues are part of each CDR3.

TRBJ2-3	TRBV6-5	CASSHRGADTQYF
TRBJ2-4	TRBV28	CASSLPGGSNIQYF
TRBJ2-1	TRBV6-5	CASSYKAGIRGSYNEQFF
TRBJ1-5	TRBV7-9	CASSFLSRTDSAEDSNQPQHF
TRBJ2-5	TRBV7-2	CASSLPTGGVETQYF
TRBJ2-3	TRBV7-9	CASTLPTGTDTQYF
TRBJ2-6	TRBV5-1	CASSPRDSGANVLTF
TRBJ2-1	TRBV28	CATNQSPDSRNYNEQFF
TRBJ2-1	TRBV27	CASSLGSGGNEQFF
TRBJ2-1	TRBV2	CASSPPLAGSPYNEQFF
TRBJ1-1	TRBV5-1	CASSFADRGTEAFF
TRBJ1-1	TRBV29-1	CSVTISVGLLNTEAFF
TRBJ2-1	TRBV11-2	CASSSTGYSYNEQFF
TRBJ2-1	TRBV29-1	CSDRAGGSYNEQFF
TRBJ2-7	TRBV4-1	CASSQEDSGIGYEQYF
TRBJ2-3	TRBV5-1	CASSLEPAGTDTQYF
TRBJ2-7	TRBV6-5	CASSYSLAHAEQYF
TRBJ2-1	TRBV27	CASSALSYNEQFF
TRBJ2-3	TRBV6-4	CASSEGLGSTTDTQYF
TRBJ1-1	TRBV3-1	CASSQDGRSEAFF
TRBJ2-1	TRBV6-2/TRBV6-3	CASSLRLYGESEQFF
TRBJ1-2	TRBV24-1	CATSDPRTAGAYGYTF
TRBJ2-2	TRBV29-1	CSVSGMGTGELFF
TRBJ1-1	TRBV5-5	CASSWGRNTEAFF
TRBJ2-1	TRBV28	CASSGGGQGSDEQFF
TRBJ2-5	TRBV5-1	CASSQTREETQYF
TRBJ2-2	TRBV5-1	CASSFYLSGSRNTGELFF
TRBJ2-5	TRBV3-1	CASSQGLSGQETQYF
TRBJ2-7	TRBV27	CASSPGQRSSYEQYF
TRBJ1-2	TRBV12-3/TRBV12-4	CASSLVQNSNYGYTF
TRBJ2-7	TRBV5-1	CASSLGQHEQYF
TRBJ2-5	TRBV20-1	CSADRLVKETQYF
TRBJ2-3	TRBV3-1	CASSQVNGVTDTQYF
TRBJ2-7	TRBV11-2	CASSLDPRRNEQYF
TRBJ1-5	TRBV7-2	CASSRLSGDGQPQHF